The 2 T cell receptor beta chains given below trace back to one sample, sequenced in a study of T cell repertoires in cytomegalovirus infection. TCRdb re-called the reads through MiXCR, storing one row per CDR3 protein. The table has about 130,000 distinct CDR3 sequences, 20% to 30% seen once. No cognate antigen is known for these TCRs. The specimen sequenced was PBMCs, sequenced either directly or after in vitro stimulation (not recorded which). All receptors come from a human donor in good health (CMV status not recorded). Some clones in this sample may be carry-over from other donors' samples.

There are a few counts of this clonotype. This chain connects TRBV7-9 to TRBJ2-3; D tentatively fits TRBD1 or TRBD2 (5 bases each). This CDR3 region has 13 residues. Trimming pared 3 bases from V and 3 bases from J, leaving 7 bases between. The V gene's germline CDR1 is SEHNR and CDR2 FQNEAQ (reference sequence). The CDR3 region is CASSFWGTDTQYF. The CDR3 bases are TGTGCCAGCAGCTTTTGGGGGACAGATACGCAGTATTTT.

At least ten counts were recorded for this clonotype. The chain couples TRBV7-8 to TRBJ2-5; tentatively, D is TRBD1 (6 bases). Germline loops: CDR1 SGHVS, CDR2 FQNEAQ. Trimming stripped 5 bases from V and 2 bases from J, with 12 bases between. The CDR3 runs to 14 residues. This chain's CDR3 is CASSAPRGQETQYF. The CDR3 coding sequence is TGTGCCAGCAGCGCGCCTAGGGGGCAAGAGACCCAGTACTTC.